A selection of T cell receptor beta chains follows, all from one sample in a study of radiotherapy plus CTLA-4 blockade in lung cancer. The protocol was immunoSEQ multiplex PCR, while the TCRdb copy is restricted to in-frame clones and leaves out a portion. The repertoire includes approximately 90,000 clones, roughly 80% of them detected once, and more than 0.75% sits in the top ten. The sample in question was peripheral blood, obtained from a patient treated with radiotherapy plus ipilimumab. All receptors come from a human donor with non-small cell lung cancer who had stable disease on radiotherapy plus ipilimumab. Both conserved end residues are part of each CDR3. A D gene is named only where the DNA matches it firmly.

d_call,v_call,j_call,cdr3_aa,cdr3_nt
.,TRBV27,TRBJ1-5,CASSAYVAGNQPQHF,TGTGCCAGCAGTGCCTACGTGGCAGGCAATCAGCCCCAGCATTTT
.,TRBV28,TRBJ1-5,CASSLPLPRAHLTPQHF,TGTGCCAGCAGTTTACCATTACCCAGGGCCCATTTAACGCCCCAGCATTTT
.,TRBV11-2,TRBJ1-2,CASSPVPPDLFLYGYTF,TGTGCCAGCAGCCCAGTGCCCCCGGACCTATTTCTCTATGGCTACACCTTC
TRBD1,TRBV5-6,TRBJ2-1,CASSLNRGFTYNEQFF,TGTGCCAGCAGCTTGAACAGGGGGTTCACCTACAATGAGCAGTTCTTC
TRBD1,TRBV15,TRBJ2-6,CATSGYRGEGANVLTF,TGTGCCACCAGCGGTTACAGGGGGGAAGGGGCCAACGTCCTGACTTTC
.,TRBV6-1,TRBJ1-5,CASIQNSNQPQHF,TGTGCCAGCATACAGAATAGCAATCAGCCCCAGCATTTT
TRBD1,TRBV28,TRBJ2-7,CASSLPGTGVPYEQYF,TGTGCCAGCAGTTTACCTGGGACAGGGGTGCCCTACGAGCAGTACTTC
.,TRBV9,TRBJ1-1,CASSVEGLDPLGTEAFF,TGTGCCAGCAGCGTAGAAGGGTTGGACCCCCTGGGGACTGAAGCTTTCTTT
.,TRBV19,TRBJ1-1,CASSIKGHNTEAFF,TGTGCCAGTAGTATAAAGGGGCATAACACTGAAGCTTTCTTT
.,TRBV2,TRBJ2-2,CASSAGARPGLNTGELFF,TGTGCCAGCAGTGCGGGGGCTCGACCAGGGCTCAACACCGGGGAGCTGTTTTTT
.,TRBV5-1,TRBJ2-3,CASSPEGWADTQYF,TGCGCCAGCAGCCCGGAGGGTTGGGCAGATACGCAGTATTTT
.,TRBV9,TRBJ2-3,CASSPRNPSTDTQYF,TGTGCCAGCAGCCCCCGAAACCCTAGCACAGATACGCAGTATTTT
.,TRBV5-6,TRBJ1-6,CATLGAGSPLHF,TGTGCCACCCTGGGAGCTGGATCACCCCTCCACTTT
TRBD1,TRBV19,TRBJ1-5,CASTYNQGAQPQHF,TGTGCCAGTACGTATAATCAGGGGGCCCAGCCCCAGCATTTT
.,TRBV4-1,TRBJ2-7,CASSQESGSPNYEQYF,TGCGCCAGCAGCCAAGAAAGTGGTAGCCCGAACTACGAGCAGTACTTC